This T cell receptor (beta chain) was retrieved from a study of cytomegalovirus exposure and HLA in healthy donors. Study context: HLA-typed donors were the source of some 85 million unique TCRs, which an early data release held. Of about 390 genotyped donors, around 80% grouped in the Caucasian-associated ancestry cluster. Whole-study findings and limits: Later analysis identified several of the most significant clusters that appeared linked to common viral pathogens. Donors belonging to an Asian-associated ancestry cluster reportedly showed fewer N-insertions in productive TCRs than the approximately 680-donor mean, according to what a later analysis found.

A remark on this clone: No antigen is known for it.

CDR3 length: 14 amino acids. The V gene's germline CDR1 is SGDLS and CDR2 YYNGEE. V was clipped by 0 bases and J by 8 bases, with 14 bases between them. A multiplex PCR was run with 60 Vbeta primers and 13 Jbeta primers. Assay used: immunoSEQ multiplex PCR; TCRdb lists only in-frame clones, some missing. The sample shows more than 90,000 clones, roughly two thirds of them seen only once. The sequence was collected from a woman aged 25 to 39 in good health and CMV-seronegative. The chain uses TRBV9 and TRBJ1-2; D is perhaps TRBD1 (6 bases). Sequences were obtained from PBMCs. In nucleotides, the CDR3 is TGTGCCAGCAGCGTAGAACAGGGCGGTAGGGGCTACACCTTC. The encoded protein is CASSVEQGGRGYTF.